The rows below give T cell receptor beta chains drawn from one sample of a study of blood T cell repertoires in COVID-19. The repertoire was sequenced with immunoSEQ multiplex PCR; TCRdb's copy has only in-frame clones and lacks some. The profile covers about 180,000 clones, with about 80% appearing a single time and about 25% taken by the ten largest. Sequenced sample: peripheral blood. The receptors were gathered from a woman aged 70-85 years with acute or convalescent COVID-19. Each CDR3 is given with its conserved first and last residue. The order of the fields is D gene, clone size, J gene, V gene, CDR3 DNA, CDR3 protein. D genes are given only for firm matches. Rows give clone size only sometimes, using once, few, many, or a class for an expanded clone.

NA,once,TRBJ2-7,TRBV19,TGTGCCAGTAGTAGGGGGCGGACGTCCTACGAGCAGTACTTC,CASSRGRTSYEQYF
TRBD2,once,TRBJ2-1,TRBV18,TGTGCCAGCTCAGCCATAGCGGGAGGGTACAATGAGCAGTTCTTC,CASSAIAGGYNEQFF
NA,NA,TRBJ2-1,TRBV27,TGTGCCAGCAGTTTAGAGGGTTCCCCTCTAGAGTTCTTC,CASSLEGSPLEFF
NA,few,TRBJ1-1,TRBV4-2,TGTGCCAGCAGCCAAGAAACGGGCAGGGGTTATAACACTGAAGCTTTCTTT,CASSQETGRGYNTEAFF
TRBD2,NA,TRBJ2-5,TRBV24-1,TGTGCCACCAGTGATAGGGGTAGCGGGAGTCGTGAGACCCAGTACTTC,CATSDRGSGSRETQYF
NA,NA,TRBJ2-1,TRBV7-9,TGTGCCAGCAGCTCTCCAACAGGGTCCTACAATGAGCAGTTCTTC,CASSSPTGSYNEQFF
NA,once,TRBJ2-1,TRBV12-5,TGTGCTAGTGGTTTGGAAATGAGTCACAATGAGCAGTTCTTC,CASGLEMSHNEQFF
NA,NA,TRBJ1-1,TRBV30,TGTGCCTGGAGTGTACGTCTCGGGGGAATTGGTGAAGCTTTCTTT,CAWSVRLGGIGEAFF
NA,once,TRBJ2-1,TRBV21-1,TGTGCCAGCCTTGCGGGACTAGTAAATGAGCAGTTCTTC,CASLAGLVNEQFF
NA,NA,TRBJ1-1,TRBV28,TGTGCCAGTCGGACAGCGCTAAAGGAAGCTTTCTTT,CASRTALKEAFF
NA,NA,TRBJ2-7,TRBV7-2,TGTGCCAGCAGCTTAGTTTGGCCAGACTACGAGCAGTACTTC,CASSLVWPDYEQYF
NA,NA,TRBJ2-2,TRBV19,TGTGCCAGTAGACCGTCGGGCACCGGGGAGCTGTTTTTT,CASRPSGTGELFF
NA,NA,TRBJ2-3,TRBV2,TGTGCCAGCAGCGCGCGCACAGATACGCAGTATTTT,CASSARTDTQYF
NA,NA,TRBJ1-1,TRBV30,TGTGCCTGGAGTCGTCAGTCGAACACTGAAGCTTTCTTT,CAWSRQSNTEAFF
NA,few,TRBJ1-5,TRBV2,TGTGCCAGCAGTGGACACTTGAATCAGCCCCAGCATTTT,CASSGHLNQPQHF
TRBD2,many,TRBJ2-1,TRBV2,TGTGCCAGCAGAGATAGCGGGAGAAGGTACAATGAGCAGTTCTTC,CASRDSGRRYNEQFF
TRBD2,NA,TRBJ2-7,TRBV10-3,TGTGCCACTTTGCCGGGACTAGCGGCCTACGAGCAGTACTTC,CATLPGLAAYEQYF
NA,NA,TRBJ2-7,TRBV3-1/TRBV3-2,TGTGCCAGCAGCCAAGGTTGGGGGGTCCTTTCCTACGAGCAGTACTTC,CASSQGWGVLSYEQYF
NA,NA,TRBJ2-6,TRBV3-1/TRBV3-2,TGTGCCAGCAGCCGTGTCGGGTCGGGGTCTGGGGCCAACGTCCTGACTTTC,CASSRVGSGSGANVLTF
NA,NA,TRBJ1-2,TRBV2,TGTGCCAGCAGTGAAGCTCTCCAGGGGAGGGTGGATGGCTACACCTTC,CASSEALQGRVDGYTF
TRBD1,NA,TRBJ2-7,TRBV18,TGTGCCAGCTCACCCCCCACAGGGGTCGAGCAGTACTTC,CASSPPTGVEQYF
NA,once,TRBJ2-5,TRBV6-5,TGTGCCAGCAGTTTAAGGGGGGAGACCCAGTACTTC,CASSLRGETQYF
NA,NA,TRBJ2-7,TRBV30,TGTGCCTGGAGTCCAGGGGTACCCCACGAGCAGTACTTC,CAWSPGVPHEQYF
TRBD1,NA,TRBJ1-1,TRBV13,TGTGCCAGCAGCTGGAACAGGGGGTCGAACACTGAAGCTTTCTTT,CASSWNRGSNTEAFF
TRBD2,NA,TRBJ2-1,TRBV2,TGTGCCAGCAGTGTTGGACTAGCGGGAGTCAATGAGCAGTTCTTC,CASSVGLAGVNEQFF
NA,NA,TRBJ1-1,TRBV6-6,TGTGCCAGCTTTCCTGGCAGTCGACCTAGAGGTGAAGCTTTCTTT,CASFPGSRPRGEAFF
TRBD1,NA,TRBJ2-4,TRBV29-1,TGCAGCGCACTGACAGGGGTCGGAAACATTCAGTACTTC,CSALTGVGNIQYF
TRBD2,NA,TRBJ2-1,TRBV5-1,TGCGCCAGCAGCACATCTAGCGGGACATACAATGAGCAGTTCTTC,CASSTSSGTYNEQFF
NA,NA,TRBJ2-7,TRBV29-1,TGCAGCGTTGGTATAGAGGGTTCCTACGAGCAGTACTTC,CSVGIEGSYEQYF
NA,few,TRBJ2-2,TRBV5-1,TGCGCCAGCAGCTCACAGACAGTATCGGGGGAGCTGTTTTTT,CASSSQTVSGELFF
NA,few,TRBJ1-2,TRBV4-2,TGTGCCAGCAGCCAAGATAGGCGGGCAGGGGAATCCTATGGCTACACCTTC,CASSQDRRAGESYGYTF
TRBD1,NA,TRBJ1-4,TRBV5-5,TGTGCCAGCAGCTCTCAGGGGGCTACTACCGAAAAACTGTTTTTT,CASSSQGATTEKLFF
NA,NA,TRBJ2-3,TRBV29-1,TGCAGCGTTGATTCCGCGGGGCCAGATACGCAGTATTTT,CSVDSAGPDTQYF
NA,NA,TRBJ1-1,TRBV5-1,TGCGCCAGCAGTACACCGGGGATCGAAGCTTTCTTT,CASSTPGIEAFF
TRBD2,NA,TRBJ2-1,TRBV6-4,TGTGCCAGCAGTGAAAGTTTAGCGGGAGGGGTGGAGCAGTTCTTC,CASSESLAGGVEQFF
TRBD1,NA,TRBJ2-2,TRBV2,TGTGCCAGCAGCGGACAGGGCTTGGCGAACACCGGGGAGCTGTTTTTT,CASSGQGLANTGELFF
TRBD1,NA,TRBJ2-7,TRBV27,TGTGCCAGCAGTCAGATACAGGGGGCGTTGGACGAGCAGTACTTC,CASSQIQGALDEQYF
TRBD1,NA,TRBJ2-7,TRBV4-2,TGTGCCAGCAGCACCCCGGGACAGGGAGCCTACGAGCAGTACTTC,CASSTPGQGAYEQYF
NA,NA,TRBJ2-5,TRBV7-6,TGTGCCAGCAGCTTAGAGCCAGCGGCTCTTGGGACCCAGTACTTC,CASSLEPAALGTQYF
TRBD1,NA,TRBJ1-4,TRBV5-6,TGTGCCAGCAGCTCCCGGACAGGATTGAATGAAAAACTGTTTTTT,CASSSRTGLNEKLFF
TRBD2,NA,TRBJ2-1,TRBV4-2,TGTGCCAGCAGCCAAGATCAGACTAGCGGCAATGAGCAGTTCTTC,CASSQDQTSGNEQFF
NA,NA,TRBJ2-3,TRBV30,TGTGCCTGGAGTGTAAGTTCAGGCCGAGATACGCAGTATTTT,CAWSVSSGRDTQYF
NA,NA,TRBJ2-7,TRBV9,TGTGCCAGCAGCGTAGGTCAGTCGGACTCCGAGCAGTACTTC,CASSVGQSDSEQYF
NA,once,TRBJ1-3,TRBV7-9,TGTGCCAGCAGCTCCCAGGGTGGGACTGGAAACACCATATATTTT,CASSSQGGTGNTIYF